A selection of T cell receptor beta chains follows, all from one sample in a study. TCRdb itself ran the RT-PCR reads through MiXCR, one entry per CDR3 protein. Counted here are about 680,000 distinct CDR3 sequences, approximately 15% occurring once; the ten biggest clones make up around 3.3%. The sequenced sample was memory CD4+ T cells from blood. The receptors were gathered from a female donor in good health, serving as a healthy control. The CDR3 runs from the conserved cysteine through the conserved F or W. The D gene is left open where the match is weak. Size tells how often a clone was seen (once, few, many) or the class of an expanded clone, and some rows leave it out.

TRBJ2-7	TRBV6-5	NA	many	TGTGCCAGCAGTTACGAGCGGAGGTTTGCCTACGAGCAGTACTTC	CASSYERRFAYEQYF
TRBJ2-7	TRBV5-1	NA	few	TGCGCCAGCAGCTTTTCGGGGGCCATCGAGCAGTACTTC	CASSFSGAIEQYF
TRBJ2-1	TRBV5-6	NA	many	TGTGCCAGCAGCTTGGGGGGGGCAACTGAGCAGTTCTTC	CASSLGGATEQFF
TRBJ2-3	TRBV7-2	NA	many	TGTGCCAGCAGCCCGACAATGTCCACAGATACGCAGTATTTT	CASSPTMSTDTQYF
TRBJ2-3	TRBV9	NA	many	TGTGCCAGCAGCGTCCCCGGATCAGATACGCAGTATTTT	CASSVPGSDTQYF
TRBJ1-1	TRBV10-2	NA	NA	TGCGCCAGCAGCACGTATGGCACTGAAGCTTTCTTT	CASSTYGTEAFF
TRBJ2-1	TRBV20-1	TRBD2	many	TGCAGTGCTTATAGCGGGAACTCCTACAATGAGCAGTTCTTC	CSAYSGNSYNEQFF
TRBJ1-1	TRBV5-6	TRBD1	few	TGTGCCAGCAGCCGGGACAGGGGGCAGGAGGAAGGTGAAGCTTTCTTT	CASSRDRGQEEGEAFF
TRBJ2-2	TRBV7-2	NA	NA	TGTGCCAGTCAGGGACAGAACACCGGGGAGCTGTTTTTT	CASQGQNTGELFF
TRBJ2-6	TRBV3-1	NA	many	TGTGCCAGCAGCTATCCTATATCCGGGGCCAACGTCCTGACTTTC	CASSYPISGANVLTF
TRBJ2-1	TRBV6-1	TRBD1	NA	TGTGCCAGCAATTCCGGGACAGACTCCTACAATGAGCAGTTCTTC	CASNSGTDSYNEQFF
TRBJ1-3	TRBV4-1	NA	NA	TGCGCCAGCAGCCAAGAAGGTAGGACAGACAAGAGCACCATATATTTT	CASSQEGRTDKSTIYF
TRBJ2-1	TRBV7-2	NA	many	TGTGCCACACGGGGGAGGTTAGCCTACAATGAGCAGTTCTTC	CATRGRLAYNEQFF
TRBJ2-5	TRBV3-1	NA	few	TGTGCCAGCAGCCATACCAACAGGGTCTCGTACCAAGAGACCCAGTACTTC	CASSHTNRVSYQETQYF
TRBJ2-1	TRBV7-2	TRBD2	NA	TGTGCCAGCAGCTTATCTAGCGGGAGGGCCCATGAGCAGTTCTTC	CASSLSSGRAHEQFF
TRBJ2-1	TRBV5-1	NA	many	TGCGCCAGCAGCTTAGAAGGGGATGTAGCCCATGAGCAGTTCTTC	CASSLEGDVAHEQFF
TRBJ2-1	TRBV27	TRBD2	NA	TGTGCCAGCACCATGAAGCGGGGGGCCTACAATGAGCAGTTCTTC	CASTMKRGAYNEQFF
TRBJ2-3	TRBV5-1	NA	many	TGCGCCAGCAGAGCCTCCAGGGCGGTAGATACGCAGTATTTT	CASRASRAVDTQYF
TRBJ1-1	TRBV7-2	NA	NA	TGTGCCAGCAGCTTAGGGAGTCATAACACTGAAGCTTTCTTT	CASSLGSHNTEAFF
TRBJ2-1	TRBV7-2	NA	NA	TGTGCCAGTAGTATAGGTGGGGGGGGGCCTCCCTACAATGAGCAGTTCTTC	CASSIGGGGPPYNEQFF
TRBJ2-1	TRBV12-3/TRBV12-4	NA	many	TGTGCCAGCAAAGGGATGGCCTACAATGAGCAGTTCTTC	CASKGMAYNEQFF
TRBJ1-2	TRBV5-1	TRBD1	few	TGCGCCAGCAGCGGGGGGACAGGGGGCGTTTATGGCTACACCTTC	CASSGGTGGVYGYTF
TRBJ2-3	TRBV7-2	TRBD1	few	TGTGCCAGCAGCTCACAGACAGGGGGCCGCACAGATACGCAGTATTTT	CASSSQTGGRTDTQYF
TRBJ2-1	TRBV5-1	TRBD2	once	TGCGCCAGCAGCTTCCCCCGGGAGGTCAATGAGCAGTTCTTC	CASSFPREVNEQFF
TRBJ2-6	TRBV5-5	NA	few	TGTGCCAGCAGCTTAGCAGGGCCTGGGGCCAACGTCCTGACTTTC	CASSLAGPGANVLTF
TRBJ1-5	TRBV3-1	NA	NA	TGTGCCAGCAGCCAAGCTTGGGGGGGCAATCAGCCCCAGCATTTT	CASSQAWGGNQPQHF
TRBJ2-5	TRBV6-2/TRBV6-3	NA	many	TGTGCCAGCAGCTCCTTCCACCAAGAGACCCAGTACTTC	CASSSFHQETQYF
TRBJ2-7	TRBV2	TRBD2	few	TGTGCCAGCTCTCGGGGACTAGCGGGAGGCCCTGCCGCGGTGGAGCAGTACTTC	CASSRGLAGGPAAVEQYF
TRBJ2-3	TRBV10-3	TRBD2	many	TGTGCCATCAGTGAGTCCCTAGCGGGAGCTGGGACAGATACGCAGTATTTT	CAISESLAGAGTDTQYF
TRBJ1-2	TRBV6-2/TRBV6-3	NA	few	TGTGCCAGCACGAGAGCTCCCGGGCCGGATGGCTACACCTTC	CASTRAPGPDGYTF
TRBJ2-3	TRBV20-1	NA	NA	TGCAGTGCTAGAGATGGTGGGGACAAACAGTATTTT	CSARDGGDKQYF
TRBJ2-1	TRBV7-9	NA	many	TGTGCCAGCAGCTTCTCTAGCGTCATGGATGAGCAGTTCTTC	CASSFSSVMDEQFF
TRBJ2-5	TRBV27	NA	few	TGTGCCAGCAGCCGTTCTAGGATGCAGACCCAGTACTTC	CASSRSRMQTQYF
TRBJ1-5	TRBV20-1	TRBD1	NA	TGCAGTGCTAGAGATTCCAGGGGGCTAAGCAATCAGCCCCAGCATTTT	CSARDSRGLSNQPQHF
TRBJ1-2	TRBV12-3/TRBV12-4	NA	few	TGTGCCAGCAGAACCAACCAGGTACTAGCTGGCTACACCTTC	CASRTNQVLAGYTF
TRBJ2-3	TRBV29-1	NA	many	TGCAGCGTGGGACAAGACCCCACAGATACGCAGTATTTT	CSVGQDPTDTQYF
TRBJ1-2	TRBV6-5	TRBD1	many	TGTGCCAGCAGTCGCCCCGACAGGGATGGCTACACCTTC	CASSRPDRDGYTF
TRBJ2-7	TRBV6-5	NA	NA	TGTGCCAGCAGTTACTCGAAGGGGGGCCACTCCTACGAGCAGTACTTC	CASSYSKGGHSYEQYF
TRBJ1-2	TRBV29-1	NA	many	TGCAGCGTGGGTACAGGGATGGACTATGGCTACACCTTC	CSVGTGMDYGYTF
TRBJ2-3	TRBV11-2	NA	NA	TGTGCCAGCAGGGCCCACGTCGCAGATACGCAGTATTTT	CASRAHVADTQYF
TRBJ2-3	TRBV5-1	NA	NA	TGCGCCAGCCGGGACAACATGGGCACAGATACGCAGTATTTT	CASRDNMGTDTQYF
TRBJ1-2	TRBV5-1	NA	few	TGCGCCAGCAGTTCCCAAAGCACTAACTATGGCTACACCTTC	CASSSQSTNYGYTF
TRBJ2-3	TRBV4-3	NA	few	TGCGCCAGCAGCCAAAACCCGGGGTCCACAGATACGCAGTATTTT	CASSQNPGSTDTQYF
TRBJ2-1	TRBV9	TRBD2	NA	TGTGCCAGCAGCGCCTTCCGGGACTATCAGTTCTTC	CASSAFRDYQFF
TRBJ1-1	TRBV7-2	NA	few	TGTGCCAGCAGCTTAGGCTCAGGGTCCACTGAAGCTTTCTTT	CASSLGSGSTEAFF
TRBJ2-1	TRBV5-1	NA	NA	TGCGCCAGCAGCTTGAGTCCGGGCTCCTACAATGAGCAGTTCTTC	CASSLSPGSYNEQFF
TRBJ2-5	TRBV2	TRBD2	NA	TGTGCCATTACGACTAGCGGGGACCAAGAGACCCAGTACTTC	CAITTSGDQETQYF
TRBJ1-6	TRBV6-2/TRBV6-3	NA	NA	TGTGCCACCCAGTTTTTTTCTTCACCCCTCCACTTT	CATQFFSSPLHF
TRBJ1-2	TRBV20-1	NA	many	TGCAGTGCCCAGACCGCTAGCGGCTACACCTTC	CSAQTASGYTF
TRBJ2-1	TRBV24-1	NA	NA	TGTGCCACCAGTGATTCGGGCCCAGACCGAAGGCAGTTCTTC	CATSDSGPDRRQFF